Listed below are T cell receptor beta chains from one sample, sequenced in a study of CXCR3-negative and CXCR3-positive naive CD8 T cells. For each CDR3 protein, TCRdb gives one entry from its re-call of the 5' RACE reads, without DNA. Its listing shows around 160,000 distinct CDR3 sequences. The specimen was naive CXCR3+ CD8+ T cells from blood. The receptor set was obtained from a human donor in good health. Some clones in this sample may be carry-over from other donors' samples. Both conserved end residues are part of each CDR3.

j_gene | v_gene | CDR3aa
TRBJ1-1 | TRBV19 | CASRELYRSGSEAFF
TRBJ2-7 | TRBV4-3 | CASSQDRIGLAGNYEQYF
TRBJ1-2 | TRBV7-2 | CASSLERQIYGYTF
TRBJ1-1 | TRBV29-1 | CSVEGDTEAFF
TRBJ2-5 | TRBV11-3 | CASSLGDRGRETQYF
TRBJ2-5 | TRBV5-1 | CASRDSGKETQYF
TRBJ2-3 | TRBV6-1 | CASSAGGGYTDTQYF
TRBJ1-2 | TRBV7-9 | CASSLAFVNYGYTF
TRBJ2-7 | TRBV20-1 | CSASSGRALYEQYF
TRBJ2-5 | TRBV12-5 | CASGLGTGLLQETQYF
TRBJ2-3 | TRBV20-1 | CSAETTSGGTDTQYF
TRBJ1-2 | TRBV20-1 | CSAARQTRRNYGYTF
TRBJ2-1 | TRBV29-1 | CSVASGVSPYNEQFF
TRBJ2-1 | TRBV5-1 | CASSLGHEQFF
TRBJ2-7 | TRBV29-1 | CSVDTGDPSYEQYF